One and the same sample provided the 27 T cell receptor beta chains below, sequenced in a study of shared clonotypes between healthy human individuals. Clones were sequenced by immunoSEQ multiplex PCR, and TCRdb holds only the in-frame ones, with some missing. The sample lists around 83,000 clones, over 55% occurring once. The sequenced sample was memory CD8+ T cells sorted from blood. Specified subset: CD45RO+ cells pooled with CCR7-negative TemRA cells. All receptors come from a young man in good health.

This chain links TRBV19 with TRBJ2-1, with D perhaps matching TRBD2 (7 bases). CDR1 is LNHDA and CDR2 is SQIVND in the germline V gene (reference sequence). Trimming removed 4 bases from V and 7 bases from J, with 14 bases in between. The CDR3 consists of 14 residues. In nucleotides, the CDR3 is TGTGCCAGTAGTAGTAAGGGAGGGGGAAATGAGCAGTTCTTC. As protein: CASSSKGGGNEQFF.

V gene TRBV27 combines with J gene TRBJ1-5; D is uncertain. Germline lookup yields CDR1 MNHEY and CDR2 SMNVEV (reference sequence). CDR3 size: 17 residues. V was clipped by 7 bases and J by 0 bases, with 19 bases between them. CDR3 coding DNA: TGTGCCAGCACCCCCCTGTCGACGGGTTATAGCAATCAGCCCCAGCATTTT. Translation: CASTPLSTGYSNQPQHF.

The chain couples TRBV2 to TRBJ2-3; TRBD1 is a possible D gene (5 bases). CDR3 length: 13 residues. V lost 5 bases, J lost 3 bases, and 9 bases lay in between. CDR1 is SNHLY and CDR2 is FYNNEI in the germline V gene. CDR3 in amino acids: CASSLAGTDTQYF. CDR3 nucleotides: TGTGCCAGCAGTTTGGCAGGGACAGATACGCAGTATTTT.

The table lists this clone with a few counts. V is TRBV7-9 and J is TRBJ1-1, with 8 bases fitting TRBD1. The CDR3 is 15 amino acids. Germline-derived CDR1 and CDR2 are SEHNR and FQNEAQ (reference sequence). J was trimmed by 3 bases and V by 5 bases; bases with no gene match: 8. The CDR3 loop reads CASSNRGNGDTEAFF. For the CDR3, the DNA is TGTGCCAGCAGCAACAGGGGGAATGGGGACACTGAAGCTTTCTTT.

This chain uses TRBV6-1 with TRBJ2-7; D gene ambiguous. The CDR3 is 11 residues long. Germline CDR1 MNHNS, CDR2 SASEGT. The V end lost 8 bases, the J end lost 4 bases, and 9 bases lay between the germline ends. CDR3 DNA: TGTGCCAGCCCCAGCCTATACGAGCAGTACTTC. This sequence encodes CASPSLYEQYF.

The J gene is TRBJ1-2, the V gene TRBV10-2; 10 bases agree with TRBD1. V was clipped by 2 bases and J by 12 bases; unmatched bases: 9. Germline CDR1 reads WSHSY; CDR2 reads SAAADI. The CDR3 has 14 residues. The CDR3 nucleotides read TGCGCCAGCAGTGAGGTGCTGGACAGGGGGTCAGACACCTTC. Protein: CASSEVLDRGSDTF.

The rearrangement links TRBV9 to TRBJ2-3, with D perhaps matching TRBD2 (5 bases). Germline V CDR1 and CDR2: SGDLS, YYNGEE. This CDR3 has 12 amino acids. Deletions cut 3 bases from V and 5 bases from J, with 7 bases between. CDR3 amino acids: CASSGEGDTQYF. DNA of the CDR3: TGTGCCAGCAGCGGAGAGGGAGATACGCAGTATTTT.

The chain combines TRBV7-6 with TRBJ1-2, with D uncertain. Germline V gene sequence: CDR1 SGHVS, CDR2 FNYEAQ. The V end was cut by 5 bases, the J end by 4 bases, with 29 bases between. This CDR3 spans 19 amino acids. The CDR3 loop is CASSNAVESRSRKTYGYTF. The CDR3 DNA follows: TGTGCCAGCAGCAATGCAGTTGAATCTCGATCTCGAAAGACCTATGGCTACACCTTC.

CDR3 protein: CASSSRGGLAGVNEQFF. The CDR3 DNA reads TGTGCCAGCAGCTCTAGGGGGGGACTAGCGGGAGTCAATGAGCAGTTCTTC. The chain employs TRBV11-3 and TRBJ2-1; TRBD2 aligns across 14 bases. The CDR3 has 17 residues. Germline lookup yields CDR1 SGHNT and CDR2 YENEEA. The trim removed 4 bases at V and 6 bases at J, leaving 8 bases unmatched.

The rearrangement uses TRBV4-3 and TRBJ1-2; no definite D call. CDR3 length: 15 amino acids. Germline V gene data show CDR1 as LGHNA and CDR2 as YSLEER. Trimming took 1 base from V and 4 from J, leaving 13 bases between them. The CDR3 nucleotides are TGCGCCAGCAGCCAAGTAGGGCAACTTACCTATGGCTACACCTTC. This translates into CASSQVGQLTYGYTF.

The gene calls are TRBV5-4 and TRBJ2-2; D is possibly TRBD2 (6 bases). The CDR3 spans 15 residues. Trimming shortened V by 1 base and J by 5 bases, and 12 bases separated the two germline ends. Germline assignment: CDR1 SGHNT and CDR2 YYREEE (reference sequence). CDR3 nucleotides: TGTGCCAGCAGCTTGCACAGCGGGCGGACCGGGGAGCTGTTTTTT. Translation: CASSLHSGRTGELFF.

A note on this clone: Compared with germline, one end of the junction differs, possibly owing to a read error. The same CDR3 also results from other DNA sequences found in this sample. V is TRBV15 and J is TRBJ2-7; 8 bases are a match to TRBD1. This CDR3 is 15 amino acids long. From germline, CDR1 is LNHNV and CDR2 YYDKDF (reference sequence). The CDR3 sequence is CATSPWDRSSYEQYF. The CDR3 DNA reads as TGTGCCACCAGCCCATGGGACAGGAGCTCCTATGAGCAGTACTTC.

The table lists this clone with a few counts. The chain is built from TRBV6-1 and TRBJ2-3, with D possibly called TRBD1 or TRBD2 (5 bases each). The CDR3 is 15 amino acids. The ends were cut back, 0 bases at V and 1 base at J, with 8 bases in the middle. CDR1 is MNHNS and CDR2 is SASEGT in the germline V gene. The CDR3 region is CASSEALGGTDTQYF. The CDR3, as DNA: TGTGCCAGCAGTGAAGCGCTGGGGGGCACAGATACGCAGTATTTT.

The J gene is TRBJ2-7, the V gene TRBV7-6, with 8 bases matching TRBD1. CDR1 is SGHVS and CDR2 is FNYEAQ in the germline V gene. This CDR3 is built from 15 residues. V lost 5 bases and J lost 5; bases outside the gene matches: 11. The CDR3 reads CASSTTTGVAHEQYF. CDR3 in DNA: TGTGCCAGCAGCACCACGACAGGGGTTGCCCACGAGCAGTACTTC. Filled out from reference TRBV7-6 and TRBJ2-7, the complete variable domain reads GAGVSQSPRYKVTKRGQDVALRCDPISGHVSLYWYRQALGQGPEFLTYFNYEAQQDKSGLPNDRFSAERPEGSISTLTIQRTEQRDSAMYRCASSTTTGVAHEQYFGPGTRLTVT.

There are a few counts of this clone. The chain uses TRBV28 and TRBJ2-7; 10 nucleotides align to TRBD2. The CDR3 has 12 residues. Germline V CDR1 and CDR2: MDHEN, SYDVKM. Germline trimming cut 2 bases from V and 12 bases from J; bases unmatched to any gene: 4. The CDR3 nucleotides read TGTGCCAGCAGTTTACTAGCGGGAGCTCGGTACTTC. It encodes CASSLLAGARYF. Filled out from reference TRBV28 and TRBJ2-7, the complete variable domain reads DVKVTQSSRYLVKRTGEKVFLECVQDMDHENMFWYRQDPGLGLRLIYFSYDVKMKEKGDIPEGYSVSREKKERFSLILESASTNQTSMYLCASSLLAGARYFGPGTRLTVT.

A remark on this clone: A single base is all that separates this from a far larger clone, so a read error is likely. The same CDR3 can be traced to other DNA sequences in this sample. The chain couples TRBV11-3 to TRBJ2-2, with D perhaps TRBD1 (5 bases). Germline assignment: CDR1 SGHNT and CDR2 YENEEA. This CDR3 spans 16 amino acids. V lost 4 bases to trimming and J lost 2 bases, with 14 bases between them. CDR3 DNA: TGTGCCAGCAGCTCATCCGCGGACAAAAACACCGGGGAGCTGTTTTTT. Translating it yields CASSSSADKNTGELFF.

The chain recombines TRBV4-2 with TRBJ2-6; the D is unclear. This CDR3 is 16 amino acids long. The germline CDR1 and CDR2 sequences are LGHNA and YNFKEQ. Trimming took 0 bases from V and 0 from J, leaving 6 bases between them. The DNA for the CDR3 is TGTGCCAGCAGCCAAGACCCCCTCTCTGGGGCCAACGTCCTGACTTTC. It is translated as CASSQDPLSGANVLTF.

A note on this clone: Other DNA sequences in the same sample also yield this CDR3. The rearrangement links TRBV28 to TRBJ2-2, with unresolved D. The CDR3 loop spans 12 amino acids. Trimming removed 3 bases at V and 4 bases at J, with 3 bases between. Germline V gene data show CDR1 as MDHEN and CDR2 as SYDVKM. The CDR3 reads CASSLLTGELFF. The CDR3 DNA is TGTGCCAGCAGTTTGCTCACCGGGGAGCTGTTTTTT.

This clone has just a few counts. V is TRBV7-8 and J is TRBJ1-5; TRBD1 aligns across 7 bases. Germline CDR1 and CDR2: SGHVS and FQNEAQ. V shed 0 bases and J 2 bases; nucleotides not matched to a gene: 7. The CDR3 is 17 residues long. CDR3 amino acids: CASSLAGGTVGNQPQHF. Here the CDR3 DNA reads TGTGCCAGCAGCTTAGCGGGAGGGACAGTCGGCAATCAGCCCCAGCATTTT.

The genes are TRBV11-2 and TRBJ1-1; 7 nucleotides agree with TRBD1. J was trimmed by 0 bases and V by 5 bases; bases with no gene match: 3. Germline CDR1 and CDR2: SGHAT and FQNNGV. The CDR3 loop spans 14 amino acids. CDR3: CASSQTGLNTEAFF. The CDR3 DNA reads TGTGCCAGCAGCCAGACAGGGCTGAACACTGAAGCTTTCTTT.

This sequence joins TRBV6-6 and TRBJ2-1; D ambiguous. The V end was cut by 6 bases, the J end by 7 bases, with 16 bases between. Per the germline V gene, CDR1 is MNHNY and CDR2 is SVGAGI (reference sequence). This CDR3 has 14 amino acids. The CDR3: CASSPHSPENEQFF. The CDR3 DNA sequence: TGTGCCAGCAGCCCCCACAGCCCGGAGAATGAGCAGTTCTTC.

DNA of the CDR3: TGCAGTGCCGCGGTAACAGACGAGCAGTACTTC. Translation: CSAAVTDEQYF. The chain carries TRBV20-1 and TRBJ2-7; no reliable D call. Deletions cut 6 bases from V and 5 bases from J, with 11 bases between. Looked up from germline, CDR1 is DFQATT and CDR2 is SNEGSKA (reference sequence). The CDR3 consists of 11 residues.

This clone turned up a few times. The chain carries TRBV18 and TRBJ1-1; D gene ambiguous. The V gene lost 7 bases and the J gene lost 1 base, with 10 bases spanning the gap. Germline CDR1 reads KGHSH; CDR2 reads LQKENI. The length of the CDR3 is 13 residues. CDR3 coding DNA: TGTGCCAGCTTCGCCCATACGAACACTGAAGCTTTCTTT. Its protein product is CASFAHTNTEAFF.

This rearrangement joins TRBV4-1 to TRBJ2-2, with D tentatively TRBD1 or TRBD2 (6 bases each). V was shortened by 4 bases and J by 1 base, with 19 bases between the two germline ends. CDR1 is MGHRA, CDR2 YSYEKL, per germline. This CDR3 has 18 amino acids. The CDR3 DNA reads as TGCGCCAGCAGCCGGGACTCTATGGGGGGCCTGAACACCGGGGAGCTGTTTTTT. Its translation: CASSRDSMGGLNTGELFF.

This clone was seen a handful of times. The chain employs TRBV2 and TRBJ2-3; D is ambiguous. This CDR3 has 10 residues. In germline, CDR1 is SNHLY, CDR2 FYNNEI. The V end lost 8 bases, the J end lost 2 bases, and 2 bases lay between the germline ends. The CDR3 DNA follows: TGTGCCAGCTCCACAGATACGCAGTATTTT. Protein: CASSTDTQYF.

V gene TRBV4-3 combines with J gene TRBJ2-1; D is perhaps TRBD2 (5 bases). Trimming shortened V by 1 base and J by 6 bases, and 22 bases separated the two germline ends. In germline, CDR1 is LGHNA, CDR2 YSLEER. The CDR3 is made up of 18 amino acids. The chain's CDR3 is CASSQGQPRDLRFNEQFF. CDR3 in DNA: TGCGCCAGCAGCCAAGGGCAGCCACGGGATTTAAGGTTCAATGAGCAGTTCTTC.

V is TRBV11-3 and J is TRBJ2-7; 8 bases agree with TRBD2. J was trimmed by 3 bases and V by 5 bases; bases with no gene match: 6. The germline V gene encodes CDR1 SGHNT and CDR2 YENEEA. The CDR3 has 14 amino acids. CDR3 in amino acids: CASSQDTSGYEQYF. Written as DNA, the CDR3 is TGTGCCAGCAGCCAAGATACTAGCGGCTACGAGCAGTACTTC.